The sequence of this T cell receptor (beta chain) was determined in a study of cytomegalovirus exposure and HLA in healthy donors. The CDR3 is made up of 16 amino acids. Germline CDR1 SEHNR, CDR2 FQNEAQ (reference sequence). V lost 1 base to trimming and J lost 4 bases; unmatched junction nucleotides: 5. The PCR was carried out with 60 Vbeta primers and 13 Jbeta primers. Method: immunoSEQ multiplex PCR; TCRdb's copy keeps in-frame clones and lacks some. The table includes 150,000 to 200,000 clones, around 73% detected once. The V and J genes are TRBV7-9 and TRBJ2-1; TRBD2 matches 9 bases. This TCR was sampled from a man aged 60-69 years in good health and CMV-seronegative. Sequencing was performed on PBMCs. The CDR3 sequence: CASSLVAGVGYNEQFF. The CDR3 bases are TGTGCCAGCAGCTTAGTAGCGGGAGTTGGGTACAATGAGCAGTTCTTC.